A single sample is the source of the 5 T cell receptor beta chains below, sequenced in a study of cytomegalovirus exposure and HLA in healthy donors. The study ran its PCR with 60 Vbeta and 13 Jbeta primers. The repertoire was sequenced with immunoSEQ multiplex PCR; TCRdb's copy has only in-frame clones and lacks some. With some 72,000 clones in the sample, the ten largest clones hold less than 6%. Sequenced input: PBMCs. These receptors originate from a man between 35 and 55 years old in good health and CMV-seronegative.

The V call is TRBV7-2, the J call TRBJ2-3; D is perhaps TRBD2 (5 bases). CDR1 is SGHTA, CDR2 FQGNSA, per germline. V lost 5 bases and J 1 base, leaving 13 bases between the germline ends. The CDR3 contains 15 residues. CDR3 loop: CASSPGRRGTDTQYF. CDR3 coding DNA: TGTGCCAGCAGCCCCGGTCGGCGGGGCACAGATACGCAGTATTTT.

CDR3 DNA sequence: TGTGCCAGCAGCTTAGCCCCGCTGGGAGGGCAACAGCCCCAGCATTTT. Translating it yields CASSLAPLGGQQPQHF. The V and J genes are TRBV5-5 and TRBJ1-5; no reliable D call. Between the trimmed V and J ends, which lost 2 bases and 7 bases, there was a span of 19 bases. CDR1 is SGHKS, CDR2 YYEKEE, per germline (reference sequence). The CDR3 has 16 residues.

CDR3: CASSSPELARVEQYF. In nucleotides, the CDR3 is TGTGCCAGCAGCTCCCCTGAGCTAGCGAGGGTCGAGCAGTACTTC. The V and J genes are TRBV5-6 and TRBJ2-5; D might be TRBD2 (6 bases). The last part of the DNA fits TRBJ2-7 better; the J call may be wrong. Germline V gene sequence: CDR1 SGHDT, CDR2 YYEEEE. The CDR3 runs 15 residues.

The CDR3 sequence is CASRTNRDPLYEQYF. DNA for the CDR3: TGTGCCAGCCGAACAAACAGGGATCCTCTTTACGAGCAGTACTTC. The chain joins TRBV21-1 to TRBJ2-7; the DNA was not compared with TRBD1, the D call given in the table. TRBV21-1 is annotated as a pseudogene. This CDR3 has 15 residues.

V is TRBV7-2 and J is TRBJ1-1, with 7 positions matching TRBD1. Trimming at V came to 6 bases and at J to 5 bases, leaving 6 bases not matched to a gene. From germline, CDR1 is SGHTA and CDR2 FQGNSA. The CDR3 totals 13 residues. The CDR3 DNA sequence: TGTGCCAGCAGTTTAACAGGGGCGACTGAAGCTTTCTTT. Translated, it gives CASSLTGATEAFF.